This T cell receptor beta chain was captured in a study of T cell responses to AZD1222 COVID-19 vaccine. On the study more broadly: Second-dose recipients at about 4 or about 12 weeks were treated as one pooled group. Findings and limits, study-wide: Breadth and depth of Spike-specific TCRs rose after two AZD1222 doses. There were mostly white British donors and more females than males, and clonal diversity was possibly underestimated. Close to half of spike-specific TCRs reportedly recognize unmutated variant regions.

Assay used: immunoSEQ multiplex PCR; TCRdb lists only in-frame clones, some missing. The profile covers roughly 150,000 clones, with 70% to 90% appearing a single time and less than 9.5% taken by the ten largest. A remark on this clone: Its target is unknown.

Trimming cost V 7 bases and J 0 bases, with 19 bases left between them. Germline-derived CDR1 and CDR2 are SGHTA and FQGNSA. The length of the CDR3 is 17 residues. This sample comprised peripheral blood, obtained on day 0 of AZD1222 vaccination. The clonotype originates from an adult in good health. The genes are TRBV7-2 and TRBJ2-1; perhaps TRBD2 as D (7 bases). For the CDR3, the DNA is TGTGCCAGCACCTCCGGTGAGGGGGGGGGCTCCTACAATGAGCAGTTCTTC. Its protein is CASTSGEGGGSYNEQFF.